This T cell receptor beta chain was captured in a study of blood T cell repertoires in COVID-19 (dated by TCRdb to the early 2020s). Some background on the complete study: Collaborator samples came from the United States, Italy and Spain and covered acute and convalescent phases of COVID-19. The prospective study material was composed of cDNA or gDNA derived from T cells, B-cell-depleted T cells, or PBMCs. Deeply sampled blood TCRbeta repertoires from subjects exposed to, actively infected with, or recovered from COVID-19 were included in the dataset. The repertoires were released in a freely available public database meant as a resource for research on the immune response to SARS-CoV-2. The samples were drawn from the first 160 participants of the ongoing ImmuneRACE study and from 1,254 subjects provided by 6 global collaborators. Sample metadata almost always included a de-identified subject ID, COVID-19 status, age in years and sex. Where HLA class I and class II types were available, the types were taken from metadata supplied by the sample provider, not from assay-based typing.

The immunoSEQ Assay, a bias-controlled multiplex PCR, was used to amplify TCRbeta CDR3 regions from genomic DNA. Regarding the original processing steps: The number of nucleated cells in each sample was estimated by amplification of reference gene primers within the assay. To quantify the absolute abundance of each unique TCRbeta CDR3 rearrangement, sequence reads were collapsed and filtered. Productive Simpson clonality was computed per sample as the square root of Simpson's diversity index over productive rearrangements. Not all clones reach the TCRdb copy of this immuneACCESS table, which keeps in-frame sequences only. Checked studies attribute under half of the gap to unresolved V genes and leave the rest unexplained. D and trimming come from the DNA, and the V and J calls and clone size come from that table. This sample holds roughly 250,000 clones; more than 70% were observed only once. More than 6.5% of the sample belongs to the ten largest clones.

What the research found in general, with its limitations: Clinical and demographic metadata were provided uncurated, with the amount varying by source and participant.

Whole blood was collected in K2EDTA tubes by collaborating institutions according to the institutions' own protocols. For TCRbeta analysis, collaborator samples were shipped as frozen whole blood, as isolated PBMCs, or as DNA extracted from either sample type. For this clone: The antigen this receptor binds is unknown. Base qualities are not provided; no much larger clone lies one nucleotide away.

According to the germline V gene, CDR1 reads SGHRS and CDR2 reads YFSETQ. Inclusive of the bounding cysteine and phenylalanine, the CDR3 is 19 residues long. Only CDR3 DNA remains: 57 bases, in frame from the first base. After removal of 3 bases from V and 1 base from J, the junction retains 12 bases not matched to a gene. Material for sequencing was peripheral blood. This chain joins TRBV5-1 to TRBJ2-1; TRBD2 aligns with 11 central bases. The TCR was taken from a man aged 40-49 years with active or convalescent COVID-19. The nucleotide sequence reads TGCGCCAGCAGCTCCCGAGGTAGCGGGGGGGCCGGTTCCTACAATGAGCAGTTCTTC. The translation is CASSSRGSGGAGSYNEQFF.